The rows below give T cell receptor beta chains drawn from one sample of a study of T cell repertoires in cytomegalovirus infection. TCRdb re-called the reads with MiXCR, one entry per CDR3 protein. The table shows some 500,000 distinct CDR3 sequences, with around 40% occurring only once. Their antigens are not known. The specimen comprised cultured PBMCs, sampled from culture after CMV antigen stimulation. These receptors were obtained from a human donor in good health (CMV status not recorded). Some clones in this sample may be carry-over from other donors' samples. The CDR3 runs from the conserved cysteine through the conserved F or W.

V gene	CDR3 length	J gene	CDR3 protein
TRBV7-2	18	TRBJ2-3	CASSSLGLAGTITDTQYF
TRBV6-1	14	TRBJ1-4	CASSEVTRIEKLFF
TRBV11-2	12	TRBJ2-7	CASSLGVSEQYF
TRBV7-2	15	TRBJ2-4	CASSPGTWAKNIQYF
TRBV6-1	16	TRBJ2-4	CASSSTWRGAKNIQYF
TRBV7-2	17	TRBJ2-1	CASSLVGGTSHYNEQFF
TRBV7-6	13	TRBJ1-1	CASSYQPDTEAFF
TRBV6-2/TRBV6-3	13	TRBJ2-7	CASSYTTRYEQYF
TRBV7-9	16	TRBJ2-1	CASRYGGGQHYNEQFF
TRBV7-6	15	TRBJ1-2	CASSSPGGAGYGYTF
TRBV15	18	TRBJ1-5	CATSRDWTGGRSNQPQHF
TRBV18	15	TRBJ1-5	CASSQGGPRNQPQHF
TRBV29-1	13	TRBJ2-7	CSVMSGGANEQYF
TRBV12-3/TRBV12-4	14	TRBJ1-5	CASSTGQGYQPQHF
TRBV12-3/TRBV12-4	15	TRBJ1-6	CASSLSRQGWTPLHF
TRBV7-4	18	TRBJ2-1	CASSPNLREPLYYNEQFF
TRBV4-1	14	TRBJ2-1	CASSQDNGNNEQFF
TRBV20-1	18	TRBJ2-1	CSARDLTSGQSSYNEQFF
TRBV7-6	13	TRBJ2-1	CASIISGADEQFF
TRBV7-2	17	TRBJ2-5	CASSLAPLAAHKETQYF
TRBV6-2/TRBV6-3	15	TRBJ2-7	CASIESTSSSYEQYF
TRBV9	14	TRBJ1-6	CASNRAGWNSPLHF
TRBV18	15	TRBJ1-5	CASSPTPGQRQPQHF
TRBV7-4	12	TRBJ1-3	CASSLQWNTIYF
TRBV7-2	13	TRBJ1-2	CASSLGGLRGYTF
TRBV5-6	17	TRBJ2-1	CASSLFGFLLTYNEQFF
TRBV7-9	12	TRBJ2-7	CASSPSHVEQYF
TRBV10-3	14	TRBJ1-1	CAIMLDRLNTEAFF
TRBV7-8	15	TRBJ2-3	CASSFSDFLTDTQYF
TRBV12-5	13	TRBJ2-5	CASGLEEPETQYF
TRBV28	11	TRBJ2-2	CASKGGRELFF
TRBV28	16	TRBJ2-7	CASSLVRNTQFFEQYF
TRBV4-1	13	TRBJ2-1	CASSQVPGGKQFF
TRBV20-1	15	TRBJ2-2	CSARSGTPDTGELFF
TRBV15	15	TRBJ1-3	CATSREIQAGNTIYF
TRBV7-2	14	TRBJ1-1	CASSLLTVNTEAFF